This record covers a single T cell receptor beta chain. The source of the sample is a study of T cells after yellow fever vaccination. Looked up from germline, CDR1 is SGHAT and CDR2 is FQNNGV. Trimming removed 1 base from V and 0 bases from J, with 12 bases in between. The CDR3 is made up of 16 amino acids. TCRdb analysed the 5' RACE reads with MiXCR anew, one entry per CDR3 protein. In the table there are hundreds of thousands of distinct CDR3 sequences, about a sixth of which are singletons. The J gene is TRBJ1-2, the V gene TRBV11-2; D is unresolved. The TCR was taken from a man aged 18 to 35 who received the YFV17D yellow fever vaccine. Here the sequenced sample was PBMCs, taken 5 to 6 days after the first yellow fever vaccination. CDR3 nucleotide sequence: TGTGCCAGCAGCTTAGGCGGCGGATTAGCTAACTATGGCTACACCTTC. Protein sequence: CASSLGGGLANYGYTF.